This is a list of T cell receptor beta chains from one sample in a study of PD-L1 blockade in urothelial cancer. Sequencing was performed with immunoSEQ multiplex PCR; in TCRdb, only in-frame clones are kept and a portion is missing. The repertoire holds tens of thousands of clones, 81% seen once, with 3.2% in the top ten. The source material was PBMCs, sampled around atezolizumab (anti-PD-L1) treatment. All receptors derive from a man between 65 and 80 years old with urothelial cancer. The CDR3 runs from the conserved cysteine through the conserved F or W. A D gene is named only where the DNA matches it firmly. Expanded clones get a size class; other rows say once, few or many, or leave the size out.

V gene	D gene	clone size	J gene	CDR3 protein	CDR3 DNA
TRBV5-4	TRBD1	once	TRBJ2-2	CASSAPGQGGTGELFF	TGTGCCAGCAGCGCTCCGGGACAGGGGGGGACCGGGGAGCTGTTTTTT
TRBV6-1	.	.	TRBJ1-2	CASSEVSGNYGYTF	TGTGCCAGCAGTGAAGTATCAGGGAACTATGGCTACACCTTC
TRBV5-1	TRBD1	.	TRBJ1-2	CASSPGQGTYGYTF	TGCGCCAGCAGCCCGGGACAGGGCACCTATGGCTACACCTTC
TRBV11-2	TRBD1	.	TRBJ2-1	CASSFGDRGNEQFF	TGTGCCAGCAGCTTCGGCGACAGGGGCAATGAGCAGTTCTTC
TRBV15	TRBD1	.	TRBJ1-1	CATSRAGGLGTEAFF	TGTGCCACCAGCAGAGCAGGGGGTCTGGGCACTGAAGCTTTCTTT
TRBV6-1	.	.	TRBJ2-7	CASSGEPGSYEQYF	TGTGCCAGCAGCGGAGAGCCGGGTTCCTACGAGCAGTACTTC
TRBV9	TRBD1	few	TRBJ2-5	CASSVSWDRGSETQYF	TGTGCCAGCAGCGTATCTTGGGACAGGGGGAGTGAGACCCAGTACTTC
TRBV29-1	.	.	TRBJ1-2	CSVDHTEYGYTF	TGCAGCGTTGACCATACAGAATATGGCTACACCTTC
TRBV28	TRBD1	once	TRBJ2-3	CASSLGTGSTDTQYF	TGTGCCAGCAGTTTAGGGACAGGTAGCACAGATACGCAGTATTTT
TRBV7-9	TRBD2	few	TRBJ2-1	CASSASGRAAYNEQFF	TGTGCCAGCAGCGCTAGCGGGAGGGCCGCCTACAATGAGCAGTTCTTC
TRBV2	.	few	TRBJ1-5	CASRQYNQPQHF	TGTGCCAGCAGACAGTACAATCAGCCCCAGCATTTT
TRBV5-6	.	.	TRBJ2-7	CASSSPTKVRGYEQYF	TGTGCCAGCAGCTCGCCAACCAAGGTCAGGGGCTACGAGCAGTACTTC
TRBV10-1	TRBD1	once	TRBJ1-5	CARQGYQPQHF	TGCGCCAGACAGGGGTATCAGCCCCAGCATTTT
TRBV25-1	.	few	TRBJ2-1	CASSPQGYNEQFF	TGTGCCAGCAGTCCCCAGGGCTACAATGAGCAGTTCTTC
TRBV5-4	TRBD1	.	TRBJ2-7	CASSSQTGGSYEQYF	TGTGCCAGCAGCTCGCAGACAGGGGGCTCCTACGAGCAGTACTTC
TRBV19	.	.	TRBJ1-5	CASSIVAYSNQPQHF	TGTGCCAGTAGTATAGTAGCTTATAGCAATCAGCCCCAGCATTTT
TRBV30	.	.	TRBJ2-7	CAWSWRRGDEQYF	TGTGCCTGGAGTTGGCGGCGCGGGGACGAGCAGTACTTC
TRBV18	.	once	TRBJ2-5	CASSPSWGQSSPGANSETQYF	TGTGCCAGCTCACCCAGCTGGGGGCAGTCCTCCCCCGGGGCTAACTCAGAGACCCAGTACTTC
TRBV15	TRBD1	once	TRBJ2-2	CATSSGQGRDGELFF	TGTGCCACCAGCAGCGGACAGGGAAGGGACGGGGAGCTGTTTTTT
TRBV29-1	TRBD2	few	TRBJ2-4	CSAGTSGSDIQYF	TGCAGCGCCGGGACTAGCGGGAGTGACATTCAGTACTTC
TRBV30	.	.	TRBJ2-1	CAWIPRGYNEQFF	TGTGCCTGGATCCCTAGGGGCTACAATGAGCAGTTCTTC
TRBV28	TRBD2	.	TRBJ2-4	CASSLPGGSPTNIQYF	TGTGCCAGCAGTTTACCGGGAGGCTCACCAACGAACATTCAGTACTTC
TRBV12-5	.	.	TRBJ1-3	CASWGEGYSGNTIYF	TGTGCTAGCTGGGGAGAAGGTTATTCTGGAAACACCATATATTTT
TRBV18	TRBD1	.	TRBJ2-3	CASSSSGTGSTDTQYF	TGTGCCAGCTCATCTTCCGGGACAGGGAGCACAGATACGCAGTATTTT
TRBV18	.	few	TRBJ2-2	CASSSTGELFF	TGTGCCAGCTCATCTACCGGGGAGCTGTTTTTT
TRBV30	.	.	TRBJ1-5	CAWNEQNQPQHF	TGTGCCTGGAATGAACAGAATCAGCCCCAGCATTTT
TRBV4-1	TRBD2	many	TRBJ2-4	CASSQEVRSGSPVQYF	TGCGCCAGCAGCCAAGAAGTACGCAGCGGGAGTCCCGTTCAGTACTTC
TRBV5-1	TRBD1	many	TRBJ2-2	CASSWTGTGVWTGELFF	TGCGCCAGCAGCTGGACCGGGACAGGGGTCTGGACCGGGGAGCTGTTTTTT
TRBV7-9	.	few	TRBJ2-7	CASSRPDSYEQYF	TGTGCCAGCAGCCGCCCCGACAGCTACGAGCAGTACTTC
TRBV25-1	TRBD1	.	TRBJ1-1	CASSTTGGLAEAFF	TGTGCCAGCAGTACGACAGGGGGATTGGCTGAAGCTTTCTTT
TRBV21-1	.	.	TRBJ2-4	CASSKGLVGTGGYAEVLAKNIQYF	TGTGCCAGCAGCAAAGGTCTTGTTGGGACAGGTGGGTATGCTGAAGTTCTAGCCAAAAACATTCAGTACTTC
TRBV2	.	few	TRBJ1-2	CAGRAGGGYTF	TGTGCCGGACGCGCGGGGGGGGGCTACACCTTC
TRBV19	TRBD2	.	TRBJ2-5	CASSLAGWEETQYF	TGTGCCAGTAGTCTAGCGGGATGGGAAGAGACCCAGTACTTC
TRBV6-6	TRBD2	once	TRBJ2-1	CASSYSGSTYNEQFF	TGTGCCAGCAGTTATAGCGGGAGCACCTACAATGAGCAGTTCTTC
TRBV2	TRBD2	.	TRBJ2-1	CASSRQLAGAGNEQFF	TGTGCCAGCAGCCGACAGCTAGCGGGAGCTGGCAATGAGCAGTTCTTC
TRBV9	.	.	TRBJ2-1	CASSVSPSQNNEQFF	TGTGCCAGCAGCGTGAGCCCTAGCCAAAACAATGAGCAGTTCTTC
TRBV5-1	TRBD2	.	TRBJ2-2	CASSFVRLAGTTGELFF	TGCGCCAGCAGCTTCGTCCGACTAGCGGGAACCACCGGGGAGCTGTTTTTT
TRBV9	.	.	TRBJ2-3	CASSVGAGERTDTQYF	TGTGCCAGCAGCGTAGGAGCGGGCGAGCGCACAGATACGCAGTATTTT
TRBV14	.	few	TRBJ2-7	CASSQELQGGEQYF	TGTGCCAGCAGCCAAGAACTCCAGGGTGGGGAGCAGTACTTC
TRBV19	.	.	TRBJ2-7	CASSPGTLRGEQYF	TGTGCCAGTAGCCCGGGGACTTTGAGAGGCGAGCAGTACTTC
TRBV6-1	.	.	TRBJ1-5	CASRGQGDSNQPQHF	TGTGCCAGCCGAGGACAAGGGGATAGCAATCAGCCCCAGCATTTT
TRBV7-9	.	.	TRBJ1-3	CASSASWGNGNTIYF	TGTGCCAGCAGCGCCTCTTGGGGCAATGGAAACACCATATATTTT
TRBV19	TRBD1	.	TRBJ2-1	CASSQGTGVGGEQFF	TGTGCCAGTAGCCAGGGGACAGGGGTTGGGGGTGAGCAGTTCTTC
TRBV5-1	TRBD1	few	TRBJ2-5	CASSLGQGQETQYF	TGCGCCAGCAGCCTGGGACAGGGGCAAGAGACCCAGTACTTC